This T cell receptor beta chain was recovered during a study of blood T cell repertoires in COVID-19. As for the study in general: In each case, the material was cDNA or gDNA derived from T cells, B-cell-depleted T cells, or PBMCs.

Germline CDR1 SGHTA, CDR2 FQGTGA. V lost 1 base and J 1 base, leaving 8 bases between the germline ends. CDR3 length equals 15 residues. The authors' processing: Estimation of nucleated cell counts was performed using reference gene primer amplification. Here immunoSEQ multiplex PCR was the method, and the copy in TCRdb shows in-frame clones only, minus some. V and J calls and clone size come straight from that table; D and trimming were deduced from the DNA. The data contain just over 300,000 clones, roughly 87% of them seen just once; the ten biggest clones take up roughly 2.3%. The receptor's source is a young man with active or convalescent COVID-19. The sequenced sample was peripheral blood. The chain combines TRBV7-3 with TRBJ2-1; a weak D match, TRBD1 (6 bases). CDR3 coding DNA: TGTGCCAGCAGCTTAAAGGGGGAATCCTACAATGAGCAGTTCTTC. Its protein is CASSLKGESYNEQFF.